This paragraph reports one T cell receptor (beta chain). Its antigen is currently unknown. TCRdb's copy holds only in-frame clones and misses some; the assay was immunoSEQ multiplex PCR. In the table there are tens of thousands of clones, around 87% of which are singletons. Collection of blood occurred at baseline, at cycle 4 day 1, and at cycle 7 day 1. These data come from a study of OX40 agonist ivuxolimab in advanced cancers. The CDR3 runs 16 residues. Germline CDR1 SGHTA, CDR2 FQGTGA. V was pared by 0 bases and J by 9 bases, with 12 bases of the junction left unmatched. Whole-study findings and limits: Among the lowest peripheral clonal expansion occurred in 0.1-3.0 mg/kg partial responders. CD4+ and CD8+ blood T cells expanded clonally by week 6 at 0.1 to 3.0 mg/kg.

The rearrangement uses TRBV7-3 and TRBJ1-2, with 8 bases identical to TRBD1. The sequenced sample was CD4+ or CD8+ T cells sorted from blood, obtained in a trial of the OX40 agonist ivuxolimab. This receptor was identified in an adult with an advanced solid tumor such as melanoma, head and neck, liver or kidney cancer. CDR3 nucleotides: TGTGCCAGCAGCTTAACGCCAGGGGGCGCTGGGTTCAGCTACACCTTC. Translated: CASSLTPGGAGFSYTF.